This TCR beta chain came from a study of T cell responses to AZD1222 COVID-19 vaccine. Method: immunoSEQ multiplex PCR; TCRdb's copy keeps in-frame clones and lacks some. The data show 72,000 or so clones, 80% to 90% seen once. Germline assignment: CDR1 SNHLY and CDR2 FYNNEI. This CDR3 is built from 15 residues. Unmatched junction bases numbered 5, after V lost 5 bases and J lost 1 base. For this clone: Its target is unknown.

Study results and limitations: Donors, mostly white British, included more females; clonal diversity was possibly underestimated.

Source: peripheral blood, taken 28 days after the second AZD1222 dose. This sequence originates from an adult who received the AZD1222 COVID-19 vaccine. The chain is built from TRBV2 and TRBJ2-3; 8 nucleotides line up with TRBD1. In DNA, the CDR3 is TGTGCCAGCAGTATACAGGGGGAGGGCACAGATACGCAGTATTTT. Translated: CASSIQGEGTDTQYF.